This T cell receptor (beta chain) was captured in a study of blood T cells in healthy people across ages. Study results and caveats: Versus aged donors, long-lived donors had higher diversity and more naive CD4+ cells.

A note on this clonotype: Its cognate antigen is unknown.

Through a sample-barcoded 5' primer and a J-beta primer mix, a second PCR was run for roughly 7 to 11 cycles. TCRdb ran MiXCR on the 5' RACE reads and lists one entry per CDR3 protein. The data contain 550,000 to 600,000 distinct CDR3 sequences, roughly 28% of them seen just once; the ten biggest clones take up under 20%. V gave up 3 bases and J gave up 3 bases, with 9 bases separating them. The CDR3 is 14 amino acids. Material: blood. The rearrangement uses TRBV12-3 or TRBV12-4 and TRBJ2-1, with TRBD1 as a possible D gene (5 bases). The TCR sequence derives from a woman in her seventies in good health. This chain's CDR3 is CASSFGADYNEQFF. In DNA form, the CDR3 reads TGTGCCAGCAGTTTTGGGGCAGACTACAATGAGCAGTTCTTC.